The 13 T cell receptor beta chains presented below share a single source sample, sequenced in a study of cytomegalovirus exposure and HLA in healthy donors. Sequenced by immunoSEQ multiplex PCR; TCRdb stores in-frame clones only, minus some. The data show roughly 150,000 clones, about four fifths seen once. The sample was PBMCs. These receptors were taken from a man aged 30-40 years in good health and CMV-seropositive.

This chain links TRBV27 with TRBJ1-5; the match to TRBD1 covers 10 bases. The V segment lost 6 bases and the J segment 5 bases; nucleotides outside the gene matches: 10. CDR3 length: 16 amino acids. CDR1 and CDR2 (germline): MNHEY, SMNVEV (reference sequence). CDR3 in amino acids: CASSRGGQGGYQPQHF. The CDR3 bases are TGTGCCAGCAGCCGAGGCGGACAGGGGGGATATCAGCCCCAGCATTTT.

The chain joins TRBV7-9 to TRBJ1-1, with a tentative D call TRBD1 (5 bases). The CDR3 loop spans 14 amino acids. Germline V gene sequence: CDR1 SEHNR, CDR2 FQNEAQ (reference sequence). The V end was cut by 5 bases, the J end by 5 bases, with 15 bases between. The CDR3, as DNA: TGTGCCAGCAGCGGGGCACAGGCCCGGACTGAAGCTTTCTTT. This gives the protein CASSGAQARTEAFF.

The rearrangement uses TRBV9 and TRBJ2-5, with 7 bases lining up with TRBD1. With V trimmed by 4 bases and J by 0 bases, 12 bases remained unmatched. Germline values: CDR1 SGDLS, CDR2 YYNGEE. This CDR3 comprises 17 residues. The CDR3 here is CASSNPVKGAYQETQYF. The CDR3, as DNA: TGTGCCAGCAGCAATCCTGTCAAGGGGGCATACCAAGAGACCCAGTACTTC.

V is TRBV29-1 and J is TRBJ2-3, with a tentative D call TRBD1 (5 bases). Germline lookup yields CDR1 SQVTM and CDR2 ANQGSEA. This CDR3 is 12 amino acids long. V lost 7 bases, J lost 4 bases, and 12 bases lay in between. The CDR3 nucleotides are TGCAGCGCTGACAGAGGAGCAGATACGCAGTATTTT. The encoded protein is CSADRGADTQYF.

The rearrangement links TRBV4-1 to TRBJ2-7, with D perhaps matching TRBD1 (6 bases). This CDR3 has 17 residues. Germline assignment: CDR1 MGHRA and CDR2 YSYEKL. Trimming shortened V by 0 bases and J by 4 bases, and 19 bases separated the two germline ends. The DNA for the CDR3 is TGCGCCAGCAGCCAAGACCTCGGACAGCGAGGGATTTACGAGCAGTACTTC. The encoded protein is CASSQDLGQRGIYEQYF.

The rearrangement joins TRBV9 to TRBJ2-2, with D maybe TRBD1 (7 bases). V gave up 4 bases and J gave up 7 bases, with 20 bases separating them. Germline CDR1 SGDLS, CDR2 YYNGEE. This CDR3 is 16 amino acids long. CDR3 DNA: TGTGCCAGCAGCCCCACCGGGCAGGGGGGTGTCGGGGAGCTGTTTTTT. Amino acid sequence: CASSPTGQGGVGELFF.

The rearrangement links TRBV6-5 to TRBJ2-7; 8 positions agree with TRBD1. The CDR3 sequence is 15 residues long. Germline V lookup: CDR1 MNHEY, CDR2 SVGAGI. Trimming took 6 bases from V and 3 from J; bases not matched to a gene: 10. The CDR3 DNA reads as TGTGCCAGCAGAGCATTAGGACAGGGCGGCTACGAGCAGTACTTC. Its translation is CASRALGQGGYEQYF.

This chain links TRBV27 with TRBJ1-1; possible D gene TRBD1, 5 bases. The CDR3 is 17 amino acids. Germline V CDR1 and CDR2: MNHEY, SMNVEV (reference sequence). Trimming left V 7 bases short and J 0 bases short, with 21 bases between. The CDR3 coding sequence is TGTGCCAGCAAAACTAATGGGGCAGGCGCAATGAACACTGAAGCTTTCTTT. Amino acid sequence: CASKTNGAGAMNTEAFF.

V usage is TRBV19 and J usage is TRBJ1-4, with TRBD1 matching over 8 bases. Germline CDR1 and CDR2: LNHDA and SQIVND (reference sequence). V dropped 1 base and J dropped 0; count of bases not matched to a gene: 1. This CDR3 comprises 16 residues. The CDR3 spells CASSIGDRSTNEKLFF. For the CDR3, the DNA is TGTGCCAGTAGTATAGGGGACAGGTCAACTAATGAAAAACTGTTTTTT.

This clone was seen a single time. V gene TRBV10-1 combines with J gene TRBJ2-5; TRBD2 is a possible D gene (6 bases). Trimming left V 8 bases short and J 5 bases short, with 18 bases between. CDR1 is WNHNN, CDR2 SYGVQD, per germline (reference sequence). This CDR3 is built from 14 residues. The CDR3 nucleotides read TGCGCCAGCGCCGGGACTCCCCTGGGGGAGACCCAGTACTTC. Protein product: CASAGTPLGETQYF.

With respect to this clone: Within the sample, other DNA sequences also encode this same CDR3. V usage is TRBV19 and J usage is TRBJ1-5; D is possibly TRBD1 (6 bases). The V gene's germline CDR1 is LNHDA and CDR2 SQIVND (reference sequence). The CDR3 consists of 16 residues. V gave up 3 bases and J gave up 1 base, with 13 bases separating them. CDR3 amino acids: CASSIGGGRSNQPQHF. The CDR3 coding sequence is TGTGCCAGTAGTATTGGCGGGGGCAGGAGCAATCAGCCCCAGCATTTT. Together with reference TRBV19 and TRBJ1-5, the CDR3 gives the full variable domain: DGGITQSPKYLFRKEGQNVTLSCEQNLNHDAMYWYRQDPGQGLRLIYYSQIVNDFQKGDIAEGYSVSREKKESFPLTVTSAQKNPTAFYLCASSIGGGRSNQPQHFGDGTRLSIL.

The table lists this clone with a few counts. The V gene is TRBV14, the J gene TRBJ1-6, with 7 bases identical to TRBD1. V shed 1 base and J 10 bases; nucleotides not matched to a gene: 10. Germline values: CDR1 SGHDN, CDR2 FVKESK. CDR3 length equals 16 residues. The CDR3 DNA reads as TGTGCCAGCAGCCAAGGATGGGGCAGGGGGAGGTCACCCCTCCACTTT. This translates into CASSQGWGRGRSPLHF. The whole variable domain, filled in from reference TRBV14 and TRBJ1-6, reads EAGVTQFPSHSVIEKGQTVTLRCDPISGHDNLYWYRRVMGKEIKFLLHFVKESKQDESGMPNNRFLAERTGGTYSTLKVQPAELEDSGVYFCASSQGWGRGRSPLHFGNGTRLTVT.

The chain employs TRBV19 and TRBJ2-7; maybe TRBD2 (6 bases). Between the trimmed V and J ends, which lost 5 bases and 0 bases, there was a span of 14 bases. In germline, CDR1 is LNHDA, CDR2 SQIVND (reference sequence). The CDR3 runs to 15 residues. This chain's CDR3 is CASSRRTTDSYEQYF. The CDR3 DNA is TGTGCCAGTAGTCGACGGACTACAGACTCCTACGAGCAGTACTTC.